The 30 T cell receptor beta chains in this list originate from one sample, sequenced in a study of T cell changes during pregnancy in multiple sclerosis (dated by TCRdb to between 2019 and 2020). Library construction relied on the immunoSEQ multiplex PCR assay. TCRdb obtained this table from immuneACCESS and retained in-frame rearrangements with V and J assigned. These tables miss some clones; where compared with another copy, unresolved V genes account for less than half of the shortfall, and the remainder is unexplained. For this sample the table gives roughly 18,000 clones, of which more than 75% were detected only once. Approximately 1.4% of the sample is taken by the ten largest. Sequenced here: CD4+ T cells from peripheral blood mononuclear cells, sampled in the first trimester of pregnancy. The receptor source for this set is a female donor in good health, enrolled as a control in a pregnancy study.

CDR3 coding DNA: TGTGCCAGTAGTAAACAGGGGGCTGGGTATGGCTACACCTTC. Amino acid sequence: CASSKQGAGYGYTF. This chain links TRBV19 with TRBJ1-2, with TRBD1 matching over 9 bases. Germline trimming cut 4 bases from V and 5 bases from J; bases unmatched to any gene: 5. Per the germline V gene, CDR1 is LNHDA and CDR2 is SQIVND (reference sequence). CDR3 length equals 14 residues.

The chain has TRBV12-5 and TRBJ2-2; 8 bases fit TRBD2. Germline CDR1 reads LGHNT; CDR2 reads FRNRAP. This CDR3 has 16 residues. Trimming at V came to 3 bases and at J to 6 bases, leaving 9 bases not matched to a gene. The CDR3 DNA follows: TGTGCTAGTGGTTTCGCCGGGCCGGGAGGGGCCGGGGAGCTGTTTTTT. It is translated as CASGFAGPGGAGELFF.

The gene calls are TRBV5-4 and TRBJ2-1; 7 nucleotides agree with TRBD2. Trimming cost V 2 bases and J 9 bases; bases outside gene matches: 8. Germline V gene sequence: CDR1 SGHNT, CDR2 YYREEE (reference sequence). CDR3 size: 14 residues. CDR3 DNA sequence: TGTGCCAGCAGCTTCCTCGGCGGGAGTGGTGAGCAGTTCTTC. Translated, it gives CASSFLGGSGEQFF. The full variable domain, in which reference TRBV5-4 and TRBJ2-1 provide the parts outside the CDR3, is ETGVTQSPTHLIKTRGQQVTLRCSSQSGHNTVSWYQQALGQGPQFIFQYYREEENGRGNFPPRFSGLQFPNYSSELNVNALELDDSALYLCASSFLGGSGEQFFGPGTRLTVL.

The J gene is TRBJ2-2, the V gene TRBV19; D possibly corresponds to TRBD2 (5 bases). The germline V gene encodes CDR1 LNHDA and CDR2 SQIVND (reference sequence). The CDR3 loop spans 14 amino acids. V shed 5 bases and J shed 6 bases, with 13 bases lying between them. The chain's CDR3 is CASSPTRFAGELFF. As DNA, the CDR3 is TGTGCCAGTAGTCCTACTAGGTTTGCCGGGGAGCTGTTTTTT.

This chain connects TRBV7-2 to TRBJ1-6; 7 bases are a match to TRBD1. This CDR3 comprises 15 residues. V dropped 5 bases and J dropped 10; count of bases not matched to a gene: 11. Germline-derived CDR1 and CDR2 are SGHTA and FQGNSA. The CDR3 here is CASSRGTALNSPLHF. The CDR3, as DNA: TGTGCCAGCAGCCGAGGGACAGCCCTAAACTCACCCCTCCACTTT.

Note on this clone: The sample carries other DNA sequences with the same CDR3. This sequence joins TRBV6-6 and TRBJ1-2; 7 bases are shared with TRBD1. The CDR3 sequence is 14 residues long. Germline V gives CDR1 MNHNY, CDR2 SVGAGI (reference sequence). V was pared by 2 bases and J by 4 bases, with 4 bases of the junction left unmatched. The CDR3 protein is CASSYPGTAYGYTF. As DNA, the CDR3 is TGTGCCAGCAGTTACCCTGGGACAGCCTATGGCTACACCTTC.

This chain uses TRBV6-1 with TRBJ1-6; no firm D call. V gave up 5 bases and J gave up 0 bases, with 5 bases separating them. CDR1 and CDR2 (germline): MNHNS, SASEGT. The CDR3 is 14 residues long. CDR3 residues: CASSSRSYNSPLHF. In nucleotides, the CDR3 is TGTGCCAGCAGTTCCCGCTCCTATAATTCACCCCTCCACTTT.

V usage is TRBV7-8 and J usage is TRBJ1-4, with TRBD1 matching 7 bases. V lost 4 bases and J lost 10; bases outside the gene matches: 3. This CDR3 spans 12 amino acids. Germline V gene lookup returns CDR1 SGHVS and CDR2 FQNEAQ. As DNA, the CDR3 is TGTGCCAGCAGCTGGGGGGACAGAAAACTGTTTTTT. Its translation is CASSWGDRKLFF.

The V gene is TRBV27, the J gene TRBJ1-2; no firm D call. Between the trimmed V and J ends, which lost 3 bases and 8 bases, there was a span of 13 bases. CDR1 is MNHEY and CDR2 is SMNVEV in the germline V gene (reference sequence). This CDR3 contains 13 residues. In nucleotides, the CDR3 is TGTGCCAGCAGTTTTTCCGGGGATGGCGGCTACACCTTC. Its protein product is CASSFSGDGGYTF.

The chain employs TRBV25-1 and TRBJ2-2; D is uncertain. V lost 2 bases and J lost 0, with 7 bases in between. The CDR3 spans 15 residues. Germline CDR1 MGHDK, CDR2 SYGVNS. The CDR3 DNA follows: TGTGCCAGCAGTGAACCGTGGCCGAACACCGGGGAGCTGTTTTTT. Protein: CASSEPWPNTGELFF.

The chain joins TRBV16 to TRBJ2-5, with 7 bases that match TRBD1. V shed 2 bases, J shed 1 base, and the junction held 1 base outside the gene matches. The CDR3 is 14 residues long. CDR1 is KGHSY, CDR2 FQNENV, per germline. The chain's CDR3 is CASSQNRGQETQYF. DNA for the CDR3: TGTGCCAGCAGCCAAAACAGGGGCCAAGAGACCCAGTACTTC.

A single count supports this clone. The chain links TRBV4-2 to TRBJ2-1; 8 positions match TRBD1. There are 17 residues in the CDR3. In germline, CDR1 is LGHNA, CDR2 YNFKEQ. V was pared by 0 bases and J by 3 bases, with 7 bases of the junction left unmatched. CDR3 region: CASSQDGGQGNYNEQFF. The CDR3 nucleotides read TGTGCCAGCAGCCAAGATGGTGGACAGGGCAACTACAATGAGCAGTTCTTC.

The chain recombines TRBV29-1 with TRBJ2-1; 13 bases are a match to TRBD2. Per the germline V gene, CDR1 is SQVTM and CDR2 is ANQGSEA. Trimming took 5 bases from V and 6 from J; bases not matched to a gene: 10. The CDR3 sequence is 16 residues long. The CDR3 reads CSVWAATSGGTNEQFF. The CDR3 DNA is TGCAGCGTTTGGGCCGCGACTAGCGGGGGGACCAATGAGCAGTTCTTC.

The CDR3 bases are TGTGCCAGTATGCCGGGACAGGGGCCCTCTAATGAAAAACTGTTTTTT. Translating it yields CASMPGQGPSNEKLFF. This sequence joins TRBV19 and TRBJ1-4; 10 nucleotides align to TRBD1. The V segment lost 7 bases and the J segment 3 bases; nucleotides outside the gene matches: 8. This CDR3 region has 16 residues. CDR1 LNHDA and CDR2 SQIVND come from the germline V gene (reference sequence).

The CDR3 region is CASSRGGGSNQPQHF. The CDR3 DNA is TGTGCCAGTAGTAGAGGCGGGGGTAGCAATCAGCCCCAGCATTTT. V and J are TRBV19 and TRBJ1-5; TRBD1 might be the D (5 bases). CDR1 LNHDA and CDR2 SQIVND come from the germline V gene (reference sequence). The CDR3 sequence is 15 residues long. Trimming cost V 4 bases and J 0 bases, with 10 bases left between them.

The J gene is TRBJ1-6, the V gene TRBV10-1; D unclear. Looked up from germline, CDR1 is WNHNN and CDR2 is SYGVQD (reference sequence). Trimming cost V 2 bases and J 7 bases, with 3 bases left between them. The CDR3 has 12 residues. CDR3 sequence: CASSEANSPLHF. The CDR3 region has the DNA TGCGCCAGCAGTGAGGCGAATTCACCCCTCCACTTT.

In its sample, this clone was seen once. The chain has TRBV5-1 and TRBJ2-7, with D tentatively TRBD1 (6 bases). In germline, CDR1 is SGHRS, CDR2 YFSETQ. The CDR3 is 15 residues long. Deletions cut 0 bases from V and 2 bases from J, with 12 bases between. The CDR3 region has the DNA TGCGCCAGCAGCTTGGCGCAGGGGATGGCCTACGAGCAGTACTTC. This codes for CASSLAQGMAYEQYF.

The chain is built from TRBV28 and TRBJ2-1; maybe TRBD2 (6 bases). CDR1 and CDR2 from the germline V gene are MDHEN and SYDVKM. The CDR3 spans 15 residues. The V end was cut by 5 bases, the J end by 4 bases, with 15 bases between. The CDR3 region is CASSAPGLGYNEQFF. Written as DNA, the CDR3 is TGTGCCAGCAGTGCGCCGGGACTTGGTTACAATGAGCAGTTCTTC.

In this sample, this clone turned up once. The chain is built from TRBV7-9 and TRBJ2-7; 8 bases map to TRBD1. This CDR3 contains 13 residues. Germline-derived CDR1 and CDR2 are SEHNR and FQNEAQ (reference sequence). V lost 3 bases, J lost 7 bases, and 5 bases stayed unmatched. The CDR3 nucleotides are TGTGCCAGCAGCTTCCAGGGGGCGGGAGAGCAGTACTTC. This encodes CASSFQGAGEQYF. Looking up the rest from reference TRBV7-9 and TRBJ2-7 gives the full variable domain: DTGVSQNPRHKITKRGQNVTFRCDPISEHNRLYWYRQTLGQGPEFLTYFQNEAQLEKSRLLSDRFSAERPKGSFSTLEIQRTEQGDSAMYLCASSFQGAGEQYFGPGTRLTVT.

V usage is TRBV6-5 and J usage is TRBJ2-7; 7 bases are shared with TRBD2. This CDR3 is built from 15 residues. Germline CDR1 and CDR2: MNHEY and SVGAGI. Trimming took 0 bases from V and 2 from J; bases not matched to a gene: 4. CDR3: CASSYSGGGTYEQYF. In nucleotides, the CDR3 is TGTGCCAGCAGTTACTCTGGGGGGGGGACCTACGAGCAGTACTTC.

V usage is TRBV19 and J usage is TRBJ2-6; maybe TRBD2 (6 bases). V was shortened by 2 bases and J by 2 bases, with 10 bases between the two germline ends. Germline-derived CDR1 and CDR2 are LNHDA and SQIVND (reference sequence). CDR3 size: 16 residues. The CDR3 region has the DNA TGTGCCAGTAGTATACGTACGGGGGCTGGGGCCAACGTCCTGACTTTC. Translated, it gives CASSIRTGAGANVLTF.

This clone was detected only once. The chain recombines TRBV13 with TRBJ2-3; a weak D match, TRBD1 (6 bases). CDR1 and CDR2 from the germline V gene are PRHDT and FYEKMQ (reference sequence). Between the trimmed V and J ends, which lost 3 bases and 6 bases, there was a span of 13 bases. CDR3 length equals 14 residues. The CDR3, as DNA: TGTGCCAGCAGCTTTCCAGGGGACGAGGATACGCAGTATTTT. The encoded protein is CASSFPGDEDTQYF.

This chain joins TRBV4-2 and TRBJ2-3, with TRBD2 identical over 8 bases. V shed 0 bases and J 2 bases; nucleotides not matched to a gene: 10. Germline loops: CDR1 LGHNA, CDR2 YNFKEQ. This CDR3 spans 18 amino acids. CDR3 nucleotides: TGTGCCAGCAGCCAAGACTTAAGGGCGGGAGGAAACACAGATACGCAGTATTTT. Its translation is CASSQDLRAGGNTDTQYF.

This clone appeared once. V is TRBV7-2 and J is TRBJ2-3, with TRBD2 matching over 13 bases. Looked up from germline, CDR1 is SGHTA and CDR2 is FQGNSA. Trimming took 1 base from V and 3 from J; bases not matched to a gene: 10. This CDR3 region has 19 residues. The CDR3 nucleotides are TGTGCCAGCAGCTTAGTCTCCCGGACTAGCGGGAGAGTTACAGATACGCAGTATTTT. Its protein is CASSLVSRTSGRVTDTQYF.

CDR3 protein: CAAFSGTGNIYEQYF. The CDR3, as DNA: TGTGCCGCCTTCTCCGGGACAGGGAATATCTACGAGCAGTACTTC. V and J are TRBV28 and TRBJ2-7, with TRBD1 matching over 9 bases. After removal of 11 bases from V and 3 bases from J, the junction contained 14 bases not matched to a gene. The CDR3 is made up of 15 amino acids. Per germline, CDR1 MDHEN and CDR2 SYDVKM.

The chain uses TRBV5-4 and TRBJ1-3, with D perhaps TRBD1 (6 bases). Germline CDR1 is SGHNT and CDR2 is YYREEE (reference sequence). The V gene lost 4 bases and the J gene lost 0 bases, with 11 bases spanning the gap. This CDR3 spans 15 amino acids. CDR3 loop: CASSSIQGSGNTIYF. The CDR3 DNA sequence: TGTGCCAGCAGCAGTATACAGGGCTCTGGAAACACCATATATTTT.

This chain uses TRBV5-4 with TRBJ2-1; 11 positions agree with TRBD1. The junction had 7 bases not matched to a gene; V was cut back by 5 bases and J by 3 bases. The germline gives CDR1 SGHNT, CDR2 YYREEE (reference sequence). The CDR3 has 16 residues. In nucleotides, the CDR3 is TGTGCCAGCAGTCGGGGACAGGGGGGAATCTACAATGAGCAGTTCTTC. Encoded protein: CASSRGQGGIYNEQFF.

A few counts support this clone. The CDR3: CASSLQQGNEAFF. The DNA for the CDR3 is TGTGCCAGCAGCTTACAACAGGGAAATGAAGCTTTCTTT. The V and J genes are TRBV7-9 and TRBJ1-1, with D possibly being TRBD1 (6 bases). Germline V gene data show CDR1 as SEHNR and CDR2 as FQNEAQ (reference sequence). V dropped 2 bases and J dropped 7 bases, with 11 bases sitting between them. This CDR3 is built from 13 residues.

The chain uses TRBV7-9 and TRBJ2-1, with 9 bases identical to TRBD2. CDR1 is SEHNR, CDR2 FQNEAQ, per germline (reference sequence). CDR3 length equals 16 residues. The junction had 8 bases not matched to a gene; V was cut back by 2 bases and J by 6 bases. The CDR3 region is CASSLSGTSRFNEQFF. Here the CDR3 DNA reads TGTGCCAGCAGCTTATCCGGGACTAGCAGATTCAATGAGCAGTTCTTC.

This sequence joins TRBV5-4 and TRBJ1-2, with TRBD1 matching over 7 bases. Unmatched junction bases numbered 9, after V lost 2 bases and J lost 5 bases. The CDR3 contains 15 residues. Germline V gene data show CDR1 as SGHNT and CDR2 as YYREEE (reference sequence). The CDR3 region is CASSFYIGTDYGYTF. CDR3 DNA sequence: TGTGCCAGCAGCTTTTACATCGGGACAGATTATGGCTACACCTTC.